This TCR beta chain stems from a study of shared clonotypes between healthy human individuals. Whole-study context: The plates for each donor numbered three CD4 naive, three CD4 memory, two CD8 naive and one CD8 memory.

Data came from immunoSEQ multiplex PCR; TCRdb stores just in-frame clones and leaves some out. The sample holds 2 million to 2.5 million clones, roughly 92% seen once. This CDR3 comprises 11 residues. CDR1 is DFQATT, CDR2 SNEGSKA, per germline (reference sequence). Deletions cut 6 bases from V and 9 bases from J, with 12 bases between. Recent vaccinations or acute infections were absent in the healthy HIV-negative adult donors. V gene TRBV20-1 combines with J gene TRBJ1-5; no clear D. The sequenced sample consisted of naive CD4+ T cells from PBMCs. Described subset: CD45RA+ positively selected. The source of this sequence is a man aged 18 to 29 in good health. Some clones in this sample may be carry-over from other donors' samples. The CDR3 DNA reads as TGCAGTGCAGCTTCGGAGGGGCCCCAGCATTTT. Protein: CSAASEGPQHF.